This TCR beta chain came from a study of blood T cell repertoires in COVID-19. Seattle patient enrollment occurred during active infection, with longitudinal follow-up thereafter. This clone came up once. After removal of 1 base from V and 6 bases from J, the junction contained 3 bases not matched to a gene. Germline V gene lookup returns CDR1 LNHNV and CDR2 YYDKDF (reference sequence). This CDR3 has 15 residues. TCRdb's table, derived via immunoSEQ multiplex PCR, lists solely in-frame clones and lacks some. The data show over 200,000 clones, 75% to 95% seen once. The chain links TRBV15 to TRBJ2-3; 11 nucleotides line up with TRBD2. This receptor was obtained from a young adult with COVID-19, enrolled during active disease. Sequenced: peripheral blood. The CDR3 DNA sequence: TGTGCCACCAGCAGAGTGACTAGCGGGACGGATACGCAGTATTTT. Translating it yields CATSRVTSGTDTQYF.